This T cell receptor beta chain emerged from a study of technical replicates of blood from a handful of donors. Sequencing used immunoSEQ multiplex PCR; TCRdb keeps in-frame clones, though not all of them. This sample has approximately 93,000 clones, with around 94% found just once. CDR1 SEHNR and CDR2 FQNEAQ come from the germline V gene (reference sequence). The germline V and J ends were trimmed by 6 bases and 3 bases, with 5 bases remaining between them. This CDR3 is 11 amino acids long. The V call is TRBV7-9, the J call TRBJ1-1; unclear D gene. The specimen was T cells isolated from PBMCs. The TCR comes from a human donor in good health. CDR3 coding DNA: TGTGCCAGCAGTCCGGACACTGAAGCTTTCTTT. It codes for CASSPDTEAFF.